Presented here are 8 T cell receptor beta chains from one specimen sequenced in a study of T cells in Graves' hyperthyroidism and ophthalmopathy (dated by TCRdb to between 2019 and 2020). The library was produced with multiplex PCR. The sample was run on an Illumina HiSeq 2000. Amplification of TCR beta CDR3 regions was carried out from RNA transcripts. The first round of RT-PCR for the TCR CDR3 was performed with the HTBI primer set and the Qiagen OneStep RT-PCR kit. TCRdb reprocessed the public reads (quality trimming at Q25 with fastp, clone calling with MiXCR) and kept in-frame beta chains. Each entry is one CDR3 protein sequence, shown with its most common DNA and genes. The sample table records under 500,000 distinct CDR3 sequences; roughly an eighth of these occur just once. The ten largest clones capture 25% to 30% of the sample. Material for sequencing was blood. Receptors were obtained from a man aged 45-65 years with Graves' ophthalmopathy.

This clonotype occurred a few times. The DNA for the CDR3 is TGTGCCAGCAGCCGACGGAGGGCGAACACCGGGGAGCTGTTTTTT. This sequence encodes CASSRRRANTGELFF. This chain links TRBV3-1 with TRBJ2-2, with D possibly matching TRBD2 (6 bases). The germline V gene encodes CDR1 LGHDT and CDR2 YNNKEL (reference sequence). CDR3 length: 15 residues. Deletions cut 4 bases from V and 0 bases from J, with 9 bases between. The whole variable domain, remainder taken from reference TRBV3-1 and TRBJ2-2, is DTAVSQTPKYLVTQMGNDKSIKCEQNLGHDTMYWYKQDSKKFLKIMFSYNNKELIINETVPNRFSPKSPDKAHLNLHINSLELGDSAVYFCASSRRRANTGELFFGEGSRLTVL.

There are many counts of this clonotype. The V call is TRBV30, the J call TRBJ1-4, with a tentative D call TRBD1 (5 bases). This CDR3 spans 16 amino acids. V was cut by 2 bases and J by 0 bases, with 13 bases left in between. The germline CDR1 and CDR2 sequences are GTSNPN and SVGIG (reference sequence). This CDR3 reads CAWSRAGPATNEKLFF. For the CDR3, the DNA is TGTGCCTGGAGTCGAGCAGGGCCTGCAACTAATGAAAAACTGTTTTTT.

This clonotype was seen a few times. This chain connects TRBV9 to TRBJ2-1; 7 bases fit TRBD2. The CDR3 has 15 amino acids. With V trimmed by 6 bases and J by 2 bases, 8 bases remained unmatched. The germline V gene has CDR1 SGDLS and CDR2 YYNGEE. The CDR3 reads CASTRAGQTYNEQFF. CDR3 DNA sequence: TGTGCCAGCACCCGAGCGGGGCAAACCTACAATGAGCAGTTCTTC.

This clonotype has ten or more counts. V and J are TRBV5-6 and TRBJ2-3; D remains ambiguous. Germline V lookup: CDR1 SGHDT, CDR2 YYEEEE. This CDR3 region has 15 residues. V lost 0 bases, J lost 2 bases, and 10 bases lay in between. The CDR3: CASSLVSAVTDTQYF. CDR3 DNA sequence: TGTGCCAGCAGCTTGGTCAGTGCCGTCACAGATACGCAGTATTTT.

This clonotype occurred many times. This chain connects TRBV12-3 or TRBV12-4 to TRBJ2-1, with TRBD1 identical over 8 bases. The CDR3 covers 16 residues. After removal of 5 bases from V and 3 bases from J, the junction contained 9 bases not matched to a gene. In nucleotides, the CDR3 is TGTGCCAGCAGTCGTGTTGAAGGACAGGGCTACAATGAGCAGTTCTTC. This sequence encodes CASSRVEGQGYNEQFF.

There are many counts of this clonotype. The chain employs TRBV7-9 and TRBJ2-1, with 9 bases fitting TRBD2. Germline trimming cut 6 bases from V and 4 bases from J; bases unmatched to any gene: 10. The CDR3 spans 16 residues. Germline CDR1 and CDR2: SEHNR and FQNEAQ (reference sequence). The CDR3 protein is CASSGRAGGTYNEQFF. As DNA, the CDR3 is TGTGCCAGCAGTGGGAGAGCGGGAGGAACTTACAATGAGCAGTTCTTC.

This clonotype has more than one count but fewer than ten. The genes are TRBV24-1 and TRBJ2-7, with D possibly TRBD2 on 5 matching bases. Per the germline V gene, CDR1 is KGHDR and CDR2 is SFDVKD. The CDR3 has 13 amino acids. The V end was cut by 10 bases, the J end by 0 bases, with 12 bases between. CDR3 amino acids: CATSGIGSYEQYF. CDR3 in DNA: TGTGCCACGTCCGGGATTGGCTCCTACGAGCAGTACTTC.

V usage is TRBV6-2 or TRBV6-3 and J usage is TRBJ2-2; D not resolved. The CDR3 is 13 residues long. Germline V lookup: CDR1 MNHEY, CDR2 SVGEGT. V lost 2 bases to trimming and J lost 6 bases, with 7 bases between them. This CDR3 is CASSYMVSGELFF. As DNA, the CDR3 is TGTGCCAGCAGTTACATGGTTTCCGGGGAGCTGTTTTTT.